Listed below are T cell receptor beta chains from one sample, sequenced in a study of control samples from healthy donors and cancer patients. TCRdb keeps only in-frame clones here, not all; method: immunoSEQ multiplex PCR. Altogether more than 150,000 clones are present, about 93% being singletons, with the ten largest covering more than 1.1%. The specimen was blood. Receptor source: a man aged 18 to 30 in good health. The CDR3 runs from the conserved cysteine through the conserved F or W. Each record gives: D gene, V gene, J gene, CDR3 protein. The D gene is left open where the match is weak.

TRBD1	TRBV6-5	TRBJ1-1	CASSETWDRDEAFF
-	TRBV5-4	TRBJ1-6	CASRLSHNNSPLHF
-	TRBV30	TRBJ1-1	CAWNGADEAFF
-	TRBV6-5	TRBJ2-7	CASSYSILRGYEQYF
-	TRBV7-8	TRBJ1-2	CASSSKRTANFYGYTF
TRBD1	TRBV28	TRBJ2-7	CASSTPGQPIYEQYF
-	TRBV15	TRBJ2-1	CATSRDSASVNEQFF
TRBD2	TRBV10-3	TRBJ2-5	CAIMSGGTQETQYF
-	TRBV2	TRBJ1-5	CASSADSQPQHF
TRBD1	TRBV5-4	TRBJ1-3	CASSAGQGADSGNTIYF
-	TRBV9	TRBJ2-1	CASSVATRTYNEQFF
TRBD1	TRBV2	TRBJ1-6	CASSEGSGGYGSPLHF
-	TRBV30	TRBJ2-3	CAWEVRPGTQYF
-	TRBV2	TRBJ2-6	CASSGTGANVLTF
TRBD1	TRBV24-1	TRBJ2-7	CATSEPGTGATYEQYF
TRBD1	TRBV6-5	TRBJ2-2	CASTLGTANTGELFF
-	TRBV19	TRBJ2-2	CASSLNRAGNTGELFF
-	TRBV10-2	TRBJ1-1	CASSWNTEAFF
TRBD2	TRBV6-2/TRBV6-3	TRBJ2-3	CASSYSTSGGLNTQYF
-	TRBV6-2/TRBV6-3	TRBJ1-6	CASSSIGTFSSYNSPLHF
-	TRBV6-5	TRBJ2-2	CASRRGGDNTGELFF
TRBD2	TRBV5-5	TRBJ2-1	CASSSGTSGGNEQFF
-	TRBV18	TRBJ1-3	CASSLPPPGPGNTIYF
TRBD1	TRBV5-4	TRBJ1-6	CASSLAGTADRGSSPLHF
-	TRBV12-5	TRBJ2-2	CASGFLTGSANTGELFF
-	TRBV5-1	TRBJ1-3	CASSSRGWQSGADTIYF
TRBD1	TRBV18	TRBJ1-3	CASSPGRGTAGNTIYF
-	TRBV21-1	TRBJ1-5	CASSPTGNSNQPQHF
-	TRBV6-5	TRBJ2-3	CASSYADTQYF
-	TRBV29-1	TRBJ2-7	CSVDQGGVEQYF
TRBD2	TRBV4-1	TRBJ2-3	CASSQSGGGPHSDTQYF
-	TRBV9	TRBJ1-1	CASSSPSGGIDTEAFF
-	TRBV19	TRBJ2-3	CASSIGGDEDTQYF
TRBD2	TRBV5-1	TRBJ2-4	CASSPGGGAKNIQYF
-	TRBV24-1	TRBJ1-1	CATSDFPLSHHTEAFF
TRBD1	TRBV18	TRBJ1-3	CASSQGQGASSGNTIYF
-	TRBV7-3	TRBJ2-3	CASSSQGLSADTQYF
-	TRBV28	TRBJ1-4	CASSSPGGEKLFF
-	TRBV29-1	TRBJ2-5	CSVYGGGETQYF
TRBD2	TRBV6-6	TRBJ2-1	CASSQGLAGGPEDEQFF
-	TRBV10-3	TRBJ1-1	CAIKILEAVPEAFF
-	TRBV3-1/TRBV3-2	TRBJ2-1	CASSLDGGNGGPGQFF
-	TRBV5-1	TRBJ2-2	CASSSKKLDLYANTGELFF
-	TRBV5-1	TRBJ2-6	CASSLVSGSGANVLTF
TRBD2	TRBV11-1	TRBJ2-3	CASQLSGGPELDTQYF
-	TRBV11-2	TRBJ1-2	CASSLAPGTPNYGYTF
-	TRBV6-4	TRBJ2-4	CASSRNWGDIQYF
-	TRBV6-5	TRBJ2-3	CASSYSKWGSDTQYF
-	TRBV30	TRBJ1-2	CAWQALNYGYTF
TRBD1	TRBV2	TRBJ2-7	CASSLPGQGGYEQYF
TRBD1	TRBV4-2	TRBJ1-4	CASEEGTGDGQKLFF
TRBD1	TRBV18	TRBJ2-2	CASSRGQGTNTGELFF
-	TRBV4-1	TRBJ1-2	CASSLSWGRGYTF
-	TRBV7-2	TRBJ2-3	CASSLRGGTQYF
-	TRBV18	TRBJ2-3	CASSPSGGTDTQYF
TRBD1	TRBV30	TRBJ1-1	CAWKPGGNTEAFF
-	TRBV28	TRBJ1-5	CASSQGRNQPQHF
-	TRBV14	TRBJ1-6	CASSQQFDNSPLHF
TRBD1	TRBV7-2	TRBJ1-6	CASSYSGQEANSPLHF
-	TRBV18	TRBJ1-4	CASSVTGSKISAGDEKLFF